The 4 T cell receptor beta chains below were found in one sample sequenced in a study of blood T cell repertoires in COVID-19. Repertoires were generated with immunoSEQ multiplex PCR, while TCRdb's copy carries only in-frame clones and drops some. The sample holds about 330,000 clones, more than 85% seen once. The sequencing sample was made of PBMCs or T cells enriched from blood (not recorded which). All receptors come from a woman in her 30s who had recovered from COVID-19.

About this clone: Other nucleotide sequences in the sample specify the same CDR3. The chain has TRBV7-2 and TRBJ2-1; 7 nucleotides match TRBD1. Trimming took 1 base from V and 6 from J; bases not matched to a gene: 6. CDR1 is SGHTA and CDR2 is FQGNSA in the germline V gene. CDR3 length: 15 residues. CDR3 DNA: TGTGCCAGCAGCTTAGGACGAGGGGGCGGCAATGAGCAGTTCTTC. This translates into CASSLGRGGGNEQFF.

The CDR3 DNA is TGTGCCAGCAGCTTAGGCTTGAGTAGCGGAGCAGATACGCAGTATTTT. Amino acids: CASSLGLSSGADTQYF. The rearrangement uses TRBV7-2 and TRBJ2-3, with D maybe TRBD2 (6 bases). In germline, CDR1 is SGHTA, CDR2 FQGNSA. The CDR3 spans 16 residues. V lost 1 base, J lost 4 bases, and 15 bases lay in between.

This chain connects TRBV19 to TRBJ2-3, with 10 bases that match TRBD2. V lost 9 bases, J lost 2 bases, and 5 bases stayed unmatched. Germline-derived CDR1 and CDR2 are LNHDA and SQIVND (reference sequence). CDR3 length: 14 amino acids. This CDR3 is CASRTSGVTDTQYF. The CDR3 DNA sequence: TGTGCCAGCAGGACTAGCGGAGTCACAGATACGCAGTATTTT.

The chain couples TRBV7-8 to TRBJ1-2; 11 nucleotides align to TRBD1. The germline V gene encodes CDR1 SGHVS and CDR2 FQNEAQ. With V trimmed by 4 bases and J by 3 bases, 1 base remained unmatched. The CDR3 length is 14 residues. CDR3 region: CASSWDRGDYGYTF. In DNA, the CDR3 is TGTGCCAGCAGCTGGGACAGGGGGGACTATGGCTACACCTTC.